Listed below are T cell receptor beta chains from one sample, sequenced in a study of T cell changes during pregnancy in multiple sclerosis. The data were produced by immunoSEQ multiplex PCR, yet TCRdb's version contains in-frame clones alone and is incomplete. Of 75,000 to 95,000 clones in the sample, around 92% were seen once. Sequences were derived from peripheral blood, sampled after pregnancy. Every receptor here comes from a female donor with multiple sclerosis, enrolled in a pregnancy study. Each CDR3 is given with its conserved first and last residue. D genes are given only for firm matches. Not all rows give a size; the values are once, few, many and, for expanded clones, a class.

cdr3_aa	cdr3_nt	j_call	d_call	v_call	clone_size
CASSHPDRASYGYTF	TGCGCCAGCAGCCACCCAGACAGGGCCAGCTATGGCTACACCTTC	TRBJ1-2	TRBD1	TRBV4-1	NA
CASSLQTGNTGELFF	TGTGCCAGCAGCTTACAAACAGGGAACACCGGGGAGCTGTTTTTT	TRBJ2-2	NA	TRBV7-3	NA
CASFPGQMNTEAFF	TGTGCCAGCTTTCCGGGACAAATGAACACTGAAGCTTTCTTT	TRBJ1-1	NA	TRBV2	NA
CASSESTANYGYTF	TGTGCCAGCAGCGAGTCGACAGCGAACTATGGCTACACCTTC	TRBJ1-2	NA	TRBV6-1	once
CASSFSQAYEQYF	TGTGCCAGCAGCTTCTCACAGGCCTACGAGCAGTACTTC	TRBJ2-7	NA	TRBV5-6	NA
CASSQARSRDRDIYEQYF	TGCGCCAGCAGCCAGGCCCGCTCACGGGACAGAGACATCTACGAGCAGTACTTC	TRBJ2-7	TRBD1	TRBV4-3	NA
CAWSVLGFMNTEAFF	TGTGCCTGGAGTGTACTAGGTTTCATGAACACTGAAGCTTTCTTT	TRBJ1-1	NA	TRBV30	NA
CASSEASRGQETQYF	TGCGCCAGCAGTGAGGCGAGTAGGGGTCAAGAGACCCAGTACTTC	TRBJ2-5	NA	TRBV10-1	NA
CASQGDSQETQYF	TGTGCCAGCCAAGGGGACAGCCAGGAGACCCAGTACTTC	TRBJ2-5	TRBD1	TRBV9	NA
CASSLSQGTEAFF	TGTGCCAGCAGCTTATCACAGGGCACTGAAGCTTTCTTT	TRBJ1-1	NA	TRBV7-3	NA
CAITPDRGQGYTF	TGTGCCATCACTCCGGACAGGGGGCAAGGCTACACCTTC	TRBJ1-2	TRBD1	TRBV10-3	NA
CASSPRWSQPQHF	TGTGCCAGCAGTCCCCGTTGGAGCCAGCCCCAGCATTTT	TRBJ1-5	NA	TRBV27	NA
CAVRQISNYGYTF	TGTGCCGTGAGACAGATTTCTAACTATGGCTACACCTTC	TRBJ1-2	NA	TRBV30	NA
CASGLGAVTSPTNEKLFF	TGTGCTAGTGGTCTGGGGGCCGTAACCTCCCCAACTAATGAAAAACTGTTTTTT	TRBJ1-4	NA	TRBV12-5	NA
CAIEGTAHSTDTQYF	TGTGCCATCGAGGGGACAGCACATTCCACAGATACGCAGTATTTT	TRBJ2-3	TRBD1	TRBV5-3	NA
CASNQGHEQYF	TGTGCCAGCAACCAGGGCCACGAGCAGTACTTC	TRBJ2-7	NA	TRBV2	NA
CASSPEGSGGEQYF	TGCGCCAGCAGCCCGGAGGGCTCGGGAGGGGAGCAGTACTTC	TRBJ2-7	TRBD2	TRBV5-1	NA
CASSYGTGIPSGNTIYF	TGTGCCAGTAGTTACGGGACAGGAATTCCCTCTGGAAACACCATATATTTT	TRBJ1-3	TRBD1	TRBV19	NA
CASSRDRGNQPQHF	TGCGCCAGCAGCCGTGACAGGGGCAATCAGCCCCAGCATTTT	TRBJ1-5	TRBD1	TRBV4-3	NA
CASSRQANEQFF	TGTGCCAGTAGCAGACAGGCGAATGAGCAGTTCTTC	TRBJ2-1	NA	TRBV19	once
CASSQDRRGAGRGNQPQHF	TGTGCCAGCAGCCAAGATCGGAGGGGCGCTGGTAGGGGCAATCAGCCCCAGCATTTT	TRBJ1-5	NA	TRBV4-2	NA
CASSPPVGQASNYGYTF	TGTGCCAGCAGCCCACCAGTTGGGCAGGCCTCTAACTATGGCTACACCTTC	TRBJ1-2	NA	TRBV16	NA
CASSYSANNPPTEAFF	TGTGCCAGCAGTTACTCCGCCAACAATCCGCCCACTGAAGCTTTCTTT	TRBJ1-1	NA	TRBV6-5	NA
CASSRTTQRGTQYF	TGTGCCAGCAGTCGCACGACCCAAAGGGGGACCCAGTACTTC	TRBJ2-5	NA	TRBV6-5	NA
CASSTTPGQNTGELFF	TGTGCCAGTAGTACTACCCCGGGACAAAACACCGGGGAGCTGTTTTTT	TRBJ2-2	NA	TRBV19	NA
CASSLILGHTGELFF	TGTGCCAGCAGTTTAATACTGGGCCACACCGGGGAGCTGTTTTTT	TRBJ2-2	NA	TRBV6-5	NA
CAWSDSLDSLYSNQPQHF	TGTGCCTGGAGTGACTCTTTAGACAGCCTCTATAGCAATCAGCCCCAGCATTTT	TRBJ1-5	NA	TRBV30	NA
CATSEQGPQPQHF	TGCGCCACCTCGGAACAGGGTCCTCAGCCCCAGCATTTT	TRBJ1-5	NA	TRBV10-1	NA
CASSGANLQETQYF	TGTGCCAGCTCAGGGGCCAACCTACAAGAGACCCAGTACTTC	TRBJ2-5	NA	TRBV25-1	NA